This T cell receptor beta chain came from a study of Ad26.COV2.S vaccination and SARS-CoV-2 variants. The table came from immunoSEQ multiplex PCR; TCRdb's copy has only in-frame clones and leaves some out. Among 440,000 or so clones listed, approximately 92% were seen once. Treatment defined: over 15 received Ad26.COV2.S at low or high dose, single or two shots; about 5 received placebo; per-sample allocation not given. Samples analyzed were those drawn on day 63 after the first vaccine or placebo injection. Trimming took 7 bases from V and 2 from J; bases not matched to a gene: 2. The germline CDR1 and CDR2 sequences are SQVTM and ANQGSEA. The CDR3 consists of 12 residues.

The sequencing here drew on peripheral blood, taken in a trial of Ad26.COV2.S vaccine versus placebo. The V and J genes are TRBV29-1 and TRBJ2-7; 10 nucleotides align to TRBD1. The receptor's source is a person aged 18 to 59 who received the Ad26.COV2.S COVID-19 vaccine or a placebo. This CDR3 reads CSGGTGAYEQYF. In nucleotides, the CDR3 is TGCAGCGGGGGGACAGGGGCCTACGAGCAGTACTTC.